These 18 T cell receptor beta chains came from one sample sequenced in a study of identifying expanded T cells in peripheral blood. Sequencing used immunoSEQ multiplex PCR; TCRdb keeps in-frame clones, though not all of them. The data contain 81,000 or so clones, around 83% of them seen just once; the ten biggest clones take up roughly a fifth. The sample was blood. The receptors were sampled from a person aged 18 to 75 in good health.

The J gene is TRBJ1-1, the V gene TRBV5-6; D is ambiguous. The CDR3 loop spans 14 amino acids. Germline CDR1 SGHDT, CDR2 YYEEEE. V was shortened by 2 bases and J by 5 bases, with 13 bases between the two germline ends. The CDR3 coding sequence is TGTGCCAGCAGCTTTCCGCAGAGTTGGACTGAAGCTTTCTTT. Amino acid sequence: CASSFPQSWTEAFF.

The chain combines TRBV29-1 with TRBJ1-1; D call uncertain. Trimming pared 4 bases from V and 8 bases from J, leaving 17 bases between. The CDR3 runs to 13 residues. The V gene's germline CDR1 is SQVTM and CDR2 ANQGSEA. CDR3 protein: CSVGSGGRQEAFF. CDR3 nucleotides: TGCAGCGTTGGTTCGGGCGGCCGGCAGGAAGCTTTCTTT.

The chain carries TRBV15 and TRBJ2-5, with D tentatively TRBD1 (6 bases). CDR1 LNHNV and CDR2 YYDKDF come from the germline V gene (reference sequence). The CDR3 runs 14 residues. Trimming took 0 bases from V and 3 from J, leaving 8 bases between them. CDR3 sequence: CATSRDQGKETQYF. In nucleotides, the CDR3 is TGTGCCACCAGCAGAGATCAGGGGAAAGAGACCCAGTACTTC.

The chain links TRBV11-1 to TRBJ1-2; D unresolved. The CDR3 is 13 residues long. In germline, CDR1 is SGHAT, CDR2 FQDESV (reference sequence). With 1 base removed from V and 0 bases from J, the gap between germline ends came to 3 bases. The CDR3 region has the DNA TGTGCCAGCAGCTTAGATCCTAACTATGGCTACACCTTC. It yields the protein CASSLDPNYGYTF.

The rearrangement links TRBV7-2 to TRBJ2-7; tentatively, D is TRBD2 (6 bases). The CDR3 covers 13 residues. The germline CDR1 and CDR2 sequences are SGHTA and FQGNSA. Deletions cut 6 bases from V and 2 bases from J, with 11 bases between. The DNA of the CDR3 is TGTGCCAGCAGTATGACTAGTCCCTACGAGCAGTACTTC. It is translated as CASSMTSPYEQYF.

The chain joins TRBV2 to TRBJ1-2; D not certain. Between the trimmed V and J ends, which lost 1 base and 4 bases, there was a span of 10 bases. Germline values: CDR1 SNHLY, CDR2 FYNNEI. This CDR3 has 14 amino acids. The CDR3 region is CASSEGYRSYGYTF. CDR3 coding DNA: TGTGCCAGCAGTGAAGGTTACCGATCCTATGGCTACACCTTC.

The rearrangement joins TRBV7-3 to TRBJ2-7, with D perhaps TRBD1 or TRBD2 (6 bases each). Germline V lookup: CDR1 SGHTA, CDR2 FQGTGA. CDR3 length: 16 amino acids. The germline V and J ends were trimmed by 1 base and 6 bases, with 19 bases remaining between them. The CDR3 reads CASSLNGGKSSGEQYF. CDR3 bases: TGTGCCAGCAGCTTAAACGGGGGCAAATCTAGTGGCGAGCAGTACTTC.

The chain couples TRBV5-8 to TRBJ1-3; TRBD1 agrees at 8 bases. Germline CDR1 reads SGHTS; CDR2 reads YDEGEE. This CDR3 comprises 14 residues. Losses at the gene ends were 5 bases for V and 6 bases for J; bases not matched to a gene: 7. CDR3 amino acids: CASRQGENVNTIYF. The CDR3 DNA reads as TGTGCCAGCAGACAGGGGGAAAACGTAAACACCATATATTTT.

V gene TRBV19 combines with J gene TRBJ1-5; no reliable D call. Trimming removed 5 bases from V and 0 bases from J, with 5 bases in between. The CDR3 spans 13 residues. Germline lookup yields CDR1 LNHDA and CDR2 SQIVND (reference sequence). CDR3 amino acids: CASSPTSNQPQHF. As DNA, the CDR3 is TGTGCCAGTAGTCCTACTAGCAATCAGCCCCAGCATTTT.

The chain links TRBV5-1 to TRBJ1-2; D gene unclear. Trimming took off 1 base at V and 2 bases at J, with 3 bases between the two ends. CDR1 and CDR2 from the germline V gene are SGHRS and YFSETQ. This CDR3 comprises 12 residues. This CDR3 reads CASSLPNYGYTF. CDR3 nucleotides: TGCGCCAGCAGCTTGCCGAACTATGGCTACACCTTC.

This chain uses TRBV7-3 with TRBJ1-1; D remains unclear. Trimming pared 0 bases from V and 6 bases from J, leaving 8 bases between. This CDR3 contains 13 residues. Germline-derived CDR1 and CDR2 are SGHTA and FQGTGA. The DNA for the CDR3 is TGTGCCAGCAGCTTAACAGGGTCTGCTGAAGCTTTCTTT. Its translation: CASSLTGSAEAFF.

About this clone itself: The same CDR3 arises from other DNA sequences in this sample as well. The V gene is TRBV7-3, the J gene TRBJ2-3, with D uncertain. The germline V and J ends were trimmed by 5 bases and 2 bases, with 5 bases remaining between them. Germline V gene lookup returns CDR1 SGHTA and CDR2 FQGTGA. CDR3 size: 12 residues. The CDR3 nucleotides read TGTGCCAGCAGCCCAAACACAGATACGCAGTATTTT. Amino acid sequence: CASSPNTDTQYF.

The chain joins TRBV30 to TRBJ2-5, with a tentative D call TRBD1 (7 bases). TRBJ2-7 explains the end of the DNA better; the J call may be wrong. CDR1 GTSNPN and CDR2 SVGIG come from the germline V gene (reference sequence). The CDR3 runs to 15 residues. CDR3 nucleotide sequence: TGTGCCTGGAGTGTAGGGGGCGGGACTCCCTACGAGCAGTACTTC. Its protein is CAWSVGGGTPYEQYF.

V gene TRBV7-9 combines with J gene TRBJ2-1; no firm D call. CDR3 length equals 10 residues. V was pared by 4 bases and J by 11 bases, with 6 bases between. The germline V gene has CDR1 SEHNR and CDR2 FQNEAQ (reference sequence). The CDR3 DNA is TGTGCCAGCAGCTATAGGAAGCAGTTCTTC. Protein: CASSYRKQFF.

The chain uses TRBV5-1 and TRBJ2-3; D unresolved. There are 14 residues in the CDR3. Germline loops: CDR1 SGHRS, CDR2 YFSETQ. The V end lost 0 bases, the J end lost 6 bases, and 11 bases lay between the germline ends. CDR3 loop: CASSLGLQEDTQYF. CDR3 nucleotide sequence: TGCGCCAGCAGCTTGGGACTGCAGGAGGATACGCAGTATTTT.

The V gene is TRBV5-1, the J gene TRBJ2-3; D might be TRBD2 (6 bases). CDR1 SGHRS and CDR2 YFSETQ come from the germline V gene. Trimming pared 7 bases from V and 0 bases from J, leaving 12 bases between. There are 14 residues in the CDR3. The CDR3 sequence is CASRGLTSTDTQYF. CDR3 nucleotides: TGCGCCAGCCGGGGACTCACTAGCACAGATACGCAGTATTTT.

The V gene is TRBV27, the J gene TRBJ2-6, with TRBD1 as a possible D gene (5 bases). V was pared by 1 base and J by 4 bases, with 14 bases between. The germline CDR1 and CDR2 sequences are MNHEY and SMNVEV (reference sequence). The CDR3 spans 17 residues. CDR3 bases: TGTGCCAGCAGTTTATTCGCAGGGTCTGTGGGGGCCAACGTCCTGACTTTC. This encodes CASSLFAGSVGANVLTF.

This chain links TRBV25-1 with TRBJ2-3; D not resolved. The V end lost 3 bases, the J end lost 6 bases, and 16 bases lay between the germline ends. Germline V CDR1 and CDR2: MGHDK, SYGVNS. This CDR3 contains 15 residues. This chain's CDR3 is CASSDPGSISDTQYF. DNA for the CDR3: TGTGCCAGCAGTGATCCCGGGTCTATCTCCGATACGCAGTATTTT.